These T cell receptor beta chains were read from a single sample in a study of a mutant IDH1 vaccine in newly diagnosed glioma. Produced via immunoSEQ multiplex PCR; TCRdb's table is partial and in-frame only. The sample has some 130,000 clones, roughly 78% seen once. What these receptors recognize is not known. Sequenced material: PBMCs, taken from a glioma patient whose treatment included an IDH1 peptide vaccine. The receptors derive from a man aged 35-49 years with glioma. CDR3s include the opening cysteine and the closing phenylalanine or tryptophan. D genes are given only for firm matches. Not every row has a clone size; where given, it reads once, few, many or a size class.

size,D,V,J,DNA,CDR3
few,NA,TRBV11-2,TRBJ2-7,TGTGCCAGCAGCTCCGGGGCTGACTACGAGCAGTACTTC,CASSSGADYEQYF
NA,NA,TRBV9,TRBJ1-1,TGTGCCAGCAGCCCCACAGGGTACAACACTGAAGCTTTCTTT,CASSPTGYNTEAFF
NA,TRBD1,TRBV7-9,TRBJ1-5,TGTGCCAGCAGCTCGATTCCACAGGGGTGGGGCGCCAATCAGCCCCAGCATTTT,CASSSIPQGWGANQPQHF
NA,NA,TRBV25-1,TRBJ1-4,TGTGCCAGCAGCCTTACGAGGGGATCCCCCGTTCCATTCCAAAAACTGTTTTTT,CASSLTRGSPVPFQKLFF
NA,NA,TRBV7-9,TRBJ1-3,TGTGCCAGCAGCGACCCTCCCGGGGGGAAGAGCTCTGGAAACACCATATATTTT,CASSDPPGGKSSGNTIYF
NA,NA,TRBV7-2,TRBJ1-3,TGTGCCAGCGGATGGCCAGGGTTCGGAAACACCATATATTTT,CASGWPGFGNTIYF
NA,NA,TRBV4-3,TRBJ2-1,TGCGCCAGCAGCCAAGAGGGTGCCAGATACAATGAGCAGTTCTTC,CASSQEGARYNEQFF
NA,NA,TRBV9,TRBJ2-7,TGTGCCAGCAGCGTAACCCCCTACGAGCAGTACTTC,CASSVTPYEQYF
NA,NA,TRBV18,TRBJ2-7,TGTGCCAGCTCGCTGGACGTAAGGGGACGGTACTTC,CASSLDVRGRYF
NA,NA,TRBV15,TRBJ2-1,TGTGCCACCAGCAGAGTCAGGACCCCGGGGGCAAACTACAATGAGCAGTTCTTC,CATSRVRTPGANYNEQFF
NA,NA,TRBV5-6,TRBJ1-3,TGTGCCAGCAGCTCGACAGTGAATGGAAACACCATATATTTT,CASSSTVNGNTIYF
NA,TRBD1,TRBV5-1,TRBJ1-2,TGCGCCAGCAGCTTGGCCGGGGACAGGGACTATGGCTACACCTTC,CASSLAGDRDYGYTF